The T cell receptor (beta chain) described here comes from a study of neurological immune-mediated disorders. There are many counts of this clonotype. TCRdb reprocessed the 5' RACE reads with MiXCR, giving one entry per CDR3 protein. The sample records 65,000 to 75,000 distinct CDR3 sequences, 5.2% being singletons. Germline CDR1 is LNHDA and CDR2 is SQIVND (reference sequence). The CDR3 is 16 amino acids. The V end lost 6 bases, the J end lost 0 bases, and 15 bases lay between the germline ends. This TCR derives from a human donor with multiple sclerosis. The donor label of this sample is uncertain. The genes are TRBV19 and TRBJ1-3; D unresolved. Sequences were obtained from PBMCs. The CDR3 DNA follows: TGTGCCAGTAGAACCCCGGGGATTCTCTCTGGAAACACCATATATTTT. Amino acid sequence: CASRTPGILSGNTIYF.